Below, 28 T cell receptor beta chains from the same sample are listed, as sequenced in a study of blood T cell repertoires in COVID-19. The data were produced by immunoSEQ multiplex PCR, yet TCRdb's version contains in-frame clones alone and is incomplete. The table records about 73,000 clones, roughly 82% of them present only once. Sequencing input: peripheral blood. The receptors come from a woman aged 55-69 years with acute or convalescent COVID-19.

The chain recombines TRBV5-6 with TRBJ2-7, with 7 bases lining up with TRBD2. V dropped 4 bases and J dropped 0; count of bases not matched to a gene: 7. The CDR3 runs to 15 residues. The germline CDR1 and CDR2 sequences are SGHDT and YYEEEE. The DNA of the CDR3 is TGTGCCAGCAGCCCCTCCGGGAGGATCTCCTACGAGCAGTACTTC. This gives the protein CASSPSGRISYEQYF.

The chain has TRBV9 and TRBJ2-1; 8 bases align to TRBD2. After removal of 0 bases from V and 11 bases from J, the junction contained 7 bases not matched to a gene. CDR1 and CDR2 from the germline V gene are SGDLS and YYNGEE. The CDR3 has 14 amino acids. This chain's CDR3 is CASSVGEAGEKQFF. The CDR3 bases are TGTGCCAGCAGCGTAGGGGAAGCGGGGGAGAAGCAGTTCTTC.

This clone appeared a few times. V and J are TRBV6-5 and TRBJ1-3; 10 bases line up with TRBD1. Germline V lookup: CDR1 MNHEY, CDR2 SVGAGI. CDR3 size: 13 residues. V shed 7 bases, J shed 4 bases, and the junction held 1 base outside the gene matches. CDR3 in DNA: TGTGCCAGCATGACAGGGGGCGGAAACACCATATATTTT. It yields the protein CASMTGGGNTIYF.

DNA for the CDR3: TGTGCCAGCAGCCTCAAGTCCCCCTGGGGGGCTAGCGGGGGGCAATACAATGAGCAGTTCTTC. It translates to CASSLKSPWGASGGQYNEQFF. The chain is built from TRBV3-1 (or the pseudogene TRBV3-2) and TRBJ2-1, with 11 nucleotides matching TRBD2. The CDR3 has 21 residues. V gave up 4 bases and J gave up 4 bases; unmatched junction bases: 21. In germline, CDR1 is LGHDT, CDR2 YNNKEL (reference sequence).

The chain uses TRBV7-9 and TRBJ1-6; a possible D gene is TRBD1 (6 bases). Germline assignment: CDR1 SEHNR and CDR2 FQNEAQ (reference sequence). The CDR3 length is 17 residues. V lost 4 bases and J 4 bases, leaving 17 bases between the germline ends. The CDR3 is CASSSTSDSAYNSPLHF. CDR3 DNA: TGTGCCAGCAGCTCAACCTCGGACAGCGCATATAATTCACCCCTCCACTTT.

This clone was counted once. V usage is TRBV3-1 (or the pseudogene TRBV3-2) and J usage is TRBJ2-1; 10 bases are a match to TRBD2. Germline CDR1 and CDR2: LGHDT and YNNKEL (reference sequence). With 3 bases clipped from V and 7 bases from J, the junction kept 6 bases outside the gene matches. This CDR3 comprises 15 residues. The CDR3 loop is CASSHVSGGGNEQFF. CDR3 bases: TGTGCCAGCAGCCATGTAAGCGGGGGGGGGAATGAGCAGTTCTTC.

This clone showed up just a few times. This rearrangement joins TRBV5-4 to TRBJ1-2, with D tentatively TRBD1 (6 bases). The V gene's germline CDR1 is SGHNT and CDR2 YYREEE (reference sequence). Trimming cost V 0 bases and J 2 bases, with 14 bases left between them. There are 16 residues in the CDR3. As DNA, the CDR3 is TGTGCCAGCAGCTTGGCGGGGGGCGAAAGAAACTATGGCTACACCTTC. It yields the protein CASSLAGGERNYGYTF.

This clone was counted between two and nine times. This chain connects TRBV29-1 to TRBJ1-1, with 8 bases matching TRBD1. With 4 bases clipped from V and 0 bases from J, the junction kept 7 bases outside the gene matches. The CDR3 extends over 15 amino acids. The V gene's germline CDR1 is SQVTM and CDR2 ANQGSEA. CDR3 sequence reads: CSVVQAGGLNTEAFF. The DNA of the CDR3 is TGCAGCGTTGTTCAGGCAGGGGGCCTGAACACTGAAGCTTTCTTT.

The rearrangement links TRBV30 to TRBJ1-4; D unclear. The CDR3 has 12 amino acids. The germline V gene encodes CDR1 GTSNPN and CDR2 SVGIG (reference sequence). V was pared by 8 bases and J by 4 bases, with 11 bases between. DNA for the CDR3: TGTGCCGCCCAGACTATTAATGAAAAACTGTTTTTT. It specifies CAAQTINEKLFF.

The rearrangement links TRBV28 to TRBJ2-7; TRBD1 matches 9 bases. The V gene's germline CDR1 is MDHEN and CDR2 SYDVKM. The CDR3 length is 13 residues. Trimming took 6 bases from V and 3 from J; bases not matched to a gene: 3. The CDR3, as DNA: TGTGCCAGCAGATCGGGACAGGGCTACGAGCAGTACTTC. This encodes CASRSGQGYEQYF.

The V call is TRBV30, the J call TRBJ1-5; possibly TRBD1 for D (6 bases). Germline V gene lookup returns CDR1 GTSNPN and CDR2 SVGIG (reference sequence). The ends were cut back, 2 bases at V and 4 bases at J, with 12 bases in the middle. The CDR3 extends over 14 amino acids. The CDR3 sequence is CAWSKGGLNQPQHF. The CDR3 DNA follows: TGTGCCTGGAGTAAGGGGGGGTTGAATCAGCCCCAGCATTTT.

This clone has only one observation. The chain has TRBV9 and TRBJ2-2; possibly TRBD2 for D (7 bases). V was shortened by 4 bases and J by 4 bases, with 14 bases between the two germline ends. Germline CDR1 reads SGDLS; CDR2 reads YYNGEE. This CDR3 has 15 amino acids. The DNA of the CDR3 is TGTGCCAGCAGCACGTACAGGGAGGGCACCGGGGAGCTGTTTTTT. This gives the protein CASSTYREGTGELFF.

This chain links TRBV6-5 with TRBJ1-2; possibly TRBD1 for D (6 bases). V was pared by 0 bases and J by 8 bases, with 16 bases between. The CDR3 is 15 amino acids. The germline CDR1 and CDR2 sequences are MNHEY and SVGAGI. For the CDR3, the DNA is TGTGCCAGCAGTTACTCAGAACGGGACATTGGGGGCTACACCTTC. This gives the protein CASSYSERDIGGYTF.

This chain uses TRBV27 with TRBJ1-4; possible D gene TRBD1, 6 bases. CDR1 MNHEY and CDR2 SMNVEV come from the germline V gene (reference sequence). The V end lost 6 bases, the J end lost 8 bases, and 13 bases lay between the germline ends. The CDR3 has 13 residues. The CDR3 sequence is CASSPDRHEKLFF. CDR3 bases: TGTGCCAGCAGCCCGGACAGACACGAAAAACTGTTTTTT.

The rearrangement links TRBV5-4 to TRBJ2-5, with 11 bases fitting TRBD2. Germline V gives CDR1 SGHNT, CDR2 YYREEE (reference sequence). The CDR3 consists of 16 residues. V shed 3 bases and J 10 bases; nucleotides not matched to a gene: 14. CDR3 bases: TGTGCCAGCAGCTCGGTAGCGGGAGGGGGGGGAGCGGTCCAGTACTTC. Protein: CASSSVAGGGGAVQYF.

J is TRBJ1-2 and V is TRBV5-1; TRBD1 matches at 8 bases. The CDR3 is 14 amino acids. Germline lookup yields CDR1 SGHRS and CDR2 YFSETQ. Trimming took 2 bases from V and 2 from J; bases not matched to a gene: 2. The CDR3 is CASSLQGGNYGYTF. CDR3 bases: TGCGCCAGCAGCTTACAGGGGGGGAACTATGGCTACACCTTC.

The CDR3 spells CASSLERQGGEAFF. CDR3 sequence (DNA): TGTGCCAGCAGCTTAGAAAGACAGGGAGGAGAAGCTTTCTTT. The V gene is TRBV7-2, the J gene TRBJ1-1; TRBD1 matches 7 bases. The CDR3 spans 14 residues. CDR1 and CDR2 from the germline V gene are SGHTA and FQGNSA. The junction had 7 bases not matched to a gene; V was cut back by 1 base and J by 8 bases.

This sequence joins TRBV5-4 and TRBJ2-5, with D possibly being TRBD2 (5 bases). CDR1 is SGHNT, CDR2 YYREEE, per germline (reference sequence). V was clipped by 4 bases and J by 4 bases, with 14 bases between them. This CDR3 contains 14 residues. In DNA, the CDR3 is TGTGCCAGCAGCCACCGGGAAGAGGGAGAGACCCAGTACTTC. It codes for CASSHREEGETQYF. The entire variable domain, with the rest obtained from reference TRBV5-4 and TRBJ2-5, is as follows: ETGVTQSPTHLIKTRGQQVTLRCSSQSGHNTVSWYQQALGQGPQFIFQYYREEENGRGNFPPRFSGLQFPNYSSELNVNALELDDSALYLCASSHREEGETQYFGPGTRLLVL.

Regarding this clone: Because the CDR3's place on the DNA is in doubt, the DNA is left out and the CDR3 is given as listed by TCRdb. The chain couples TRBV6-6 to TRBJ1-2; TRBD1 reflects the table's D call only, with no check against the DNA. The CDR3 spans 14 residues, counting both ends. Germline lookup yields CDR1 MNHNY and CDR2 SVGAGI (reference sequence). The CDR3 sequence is CASSSSQGDYGYTF.

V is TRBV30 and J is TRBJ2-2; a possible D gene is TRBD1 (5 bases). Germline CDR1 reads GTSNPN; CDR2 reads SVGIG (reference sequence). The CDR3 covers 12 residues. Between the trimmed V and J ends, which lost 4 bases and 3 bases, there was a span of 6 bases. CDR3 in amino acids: CAWTGYTGELFF. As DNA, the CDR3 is TGTGCCTGGACAGGGTACACCGGGGAGCTGTTTTTT.

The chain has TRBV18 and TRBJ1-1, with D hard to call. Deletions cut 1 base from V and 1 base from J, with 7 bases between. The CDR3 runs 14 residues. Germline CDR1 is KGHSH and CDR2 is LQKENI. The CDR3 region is CASSPQAGNTEAFF. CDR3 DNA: TGTGCCAGCTCACCACAGGCGGGGAACACTGAAGCTTTCTTT.

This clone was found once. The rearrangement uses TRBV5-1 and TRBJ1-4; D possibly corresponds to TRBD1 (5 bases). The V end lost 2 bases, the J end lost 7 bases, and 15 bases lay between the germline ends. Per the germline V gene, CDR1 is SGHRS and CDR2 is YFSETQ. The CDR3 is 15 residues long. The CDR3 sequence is CASSLLTGSGEKLFF. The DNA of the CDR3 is TGCGCCAGCAGCTTATTAACAGGTTCGGGTGAAAAACTGTTTTTT.

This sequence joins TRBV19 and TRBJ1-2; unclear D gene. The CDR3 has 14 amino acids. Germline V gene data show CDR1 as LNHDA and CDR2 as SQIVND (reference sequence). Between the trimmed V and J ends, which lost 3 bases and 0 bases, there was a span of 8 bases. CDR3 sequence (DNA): TGTGCCAGTAGTATCGGGGTTACTAACTATGGCTACACCTTC. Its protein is CASSIGVTNYGYTF.

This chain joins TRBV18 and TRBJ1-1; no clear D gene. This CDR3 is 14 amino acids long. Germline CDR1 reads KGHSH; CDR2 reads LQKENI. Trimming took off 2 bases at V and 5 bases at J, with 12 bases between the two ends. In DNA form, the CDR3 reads TGTGCCAGCTCACCAGAAAGAGTGAGGACTGAAGCTTTCTTT. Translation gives CASSPERVRTEAFF.

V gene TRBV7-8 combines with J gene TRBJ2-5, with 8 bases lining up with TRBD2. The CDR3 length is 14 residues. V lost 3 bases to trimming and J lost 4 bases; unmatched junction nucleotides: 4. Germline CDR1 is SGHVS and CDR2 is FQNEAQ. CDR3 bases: TGTGCCAGCAGCTTGGGACTAGTAGGAGAGACCCAGTACTTC. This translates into CASSLGLVGETQYF.

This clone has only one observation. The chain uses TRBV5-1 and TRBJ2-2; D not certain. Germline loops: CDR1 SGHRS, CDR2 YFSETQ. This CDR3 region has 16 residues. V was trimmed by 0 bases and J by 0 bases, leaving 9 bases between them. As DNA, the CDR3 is TGCGCCAGCAGCTTGGTTCCAGTCGCGAACACCGGGGAGCTGTTTTTT. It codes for CASSLVPVANTGELFF. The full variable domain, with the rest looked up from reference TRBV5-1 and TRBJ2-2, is KAGVTQTPRYLIKTRGQQVTLSCSPISGHRSVSWYQQTPGQGLQFLFEYFSETQRNKGNFPGRFSGRQFSNSRSEMNVSTLELGDSALYLCASSLVPVANTGELFFGEGSRLTVL.

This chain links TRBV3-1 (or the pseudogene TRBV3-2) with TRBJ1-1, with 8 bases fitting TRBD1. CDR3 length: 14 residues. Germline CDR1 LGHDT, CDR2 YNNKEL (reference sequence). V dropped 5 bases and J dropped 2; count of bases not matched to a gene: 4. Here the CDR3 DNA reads TGTGCCAGCAGCAAGGACAGGGTTAACACTGAAGCTTTCTTT. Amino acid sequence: CASSKDRVNTEAFF.

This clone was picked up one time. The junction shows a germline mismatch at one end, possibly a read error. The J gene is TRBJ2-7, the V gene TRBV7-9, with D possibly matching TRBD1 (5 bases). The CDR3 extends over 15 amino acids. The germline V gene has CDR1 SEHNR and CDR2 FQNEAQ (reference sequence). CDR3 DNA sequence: TGTGCCAGCAGCCCTTCGGGCAGGGCGTCCTCCGAGCAGTACTTC. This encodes CASSPSGRASSEQYF.